These 5 T cell receptor beta chains were sequenced from one sample in a study of shared clonotypes between healthy human individuals. Here immunoSEQ multiplex PCR was the method, and the copy in TCRdb shows in-frame clones only, minus some. Here the sample spans some 2,500,000 clones, about nine tenths being singletons. The sequenced material came from naive CD4+ T cells from PBMCs. The subset: CD45RA+ positively selected. These TCRs come from a man aged 18 to 29 in good health. Some clones in this sample may be carry-over from other donors' samples.

This CDR3 is CATSEANYGYTF. DNA for the CDR3: TGTGCCACCTCAGAAGCTAACTATGGCTACACCTTC. V gene TRBV15 combines with J gene TRBJ1-2, with D unclear. The CDR3 extends over 12 amino acids. Trimming stripped 8 bases from V and 0 bases from J, with 7 bases between. The germline gives CDR1 LNHNV, CDR2 YYDKDF (reference sequence).

This chain joins TRBV28 and TRBJ2-5; 9 bases line up with TRBD2. Germline loops: CDR1 MDHEN, CDR2 SYDVKM. Trimming cost V 2 bases and J 0 bases; bases outside gene matches: 1. This CDR3 has 15 amino acids. The CDR3 is CASSLAGGYQETQYF. The CDR3 region has the DNA TGTGCCAGCAGTTTAGCGGGAGGGTACCAAGAGACCCAGTACTTC.

The chain employs TRBV11-2 and TRBJ2-6; 13 bases line up with TRBD2. The V gene end was trimmed by 5 bases and the J gene end by 2 bases; junction bases not matched to a gene: 9. Germline lookup yields CDR1 SGHAT and CDR2 FQNNGV. The CDR3 consists of 19 residues. CDR3 residues: CASSLGTSGTSTGANVLTF. As DNA, the CDR3 is TGTGCCAGCAGCCTCGGGACTAGCGGGACCTCTACTGGGGCCAACGTCCTGACTTTC.

The genes are TRBV2 and TRBJ2-7; 7 positions agree with TRBD2. The CDR3 is 14 amino acids. Germline CDR1 is SNHLY and CDR2 is FYNNEI. V dropped 0 bases and J dropped 7; count of bases not matched to a gene: 6. CDR3: CASSEAGRGGEQYF. In DNA, the CDR3 is TGTGCCAGCAGTGAAGCGGGGAGGGGTGGGGAGCAGTACTTC.

The V gene is TRBV28, the J gene TRBJ1-2, with a weak D call TRBD1 (6 bases). Looked up from germline, CDR1 is MDHEN and CDR2 is SYDVKM. V was shortened by 8 bases and J by 0 bases, with 13 bases between the two germline ends. The length of the CDR3 is 14 residues. Here the CDR3 DNA reads TGTGCCAGCGAGACCCAGGGGTCTAACTATGGCTACACCTTC. Encoded protein: CASETQGSNYGYTF.